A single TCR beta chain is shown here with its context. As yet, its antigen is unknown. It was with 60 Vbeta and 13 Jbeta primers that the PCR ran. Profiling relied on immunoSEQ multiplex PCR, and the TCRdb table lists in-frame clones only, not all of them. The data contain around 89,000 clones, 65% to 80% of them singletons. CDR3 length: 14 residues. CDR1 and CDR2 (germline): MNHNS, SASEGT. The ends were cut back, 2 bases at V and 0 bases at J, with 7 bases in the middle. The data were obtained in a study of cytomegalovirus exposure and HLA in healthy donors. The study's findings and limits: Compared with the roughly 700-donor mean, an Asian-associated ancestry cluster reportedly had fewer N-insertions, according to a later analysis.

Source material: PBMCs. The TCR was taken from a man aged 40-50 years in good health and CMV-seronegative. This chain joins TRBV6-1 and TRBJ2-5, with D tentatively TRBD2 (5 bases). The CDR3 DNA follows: TGTGCCAGCAGTGAATGGCGGGACCAAGAGACCCAGTACTTC. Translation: CASSEWRDQETQYF.